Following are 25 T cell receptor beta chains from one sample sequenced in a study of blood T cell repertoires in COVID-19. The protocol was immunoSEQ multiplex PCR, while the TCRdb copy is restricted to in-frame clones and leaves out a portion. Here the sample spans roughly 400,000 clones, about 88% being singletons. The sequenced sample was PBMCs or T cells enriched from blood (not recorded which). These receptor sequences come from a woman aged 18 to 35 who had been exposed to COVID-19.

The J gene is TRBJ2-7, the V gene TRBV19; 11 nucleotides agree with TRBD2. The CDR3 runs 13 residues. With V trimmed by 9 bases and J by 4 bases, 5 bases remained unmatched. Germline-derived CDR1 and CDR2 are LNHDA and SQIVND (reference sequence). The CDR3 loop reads CASQASGRYEQYF. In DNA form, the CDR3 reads TGTGCCAGCCAGGCTAGCGGGAGGTACGAGCAGTACTTC.

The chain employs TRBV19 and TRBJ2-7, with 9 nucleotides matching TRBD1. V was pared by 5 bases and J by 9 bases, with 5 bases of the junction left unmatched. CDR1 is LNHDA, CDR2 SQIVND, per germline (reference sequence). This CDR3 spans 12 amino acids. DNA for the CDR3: TGTGCCAGTAGTCGGGACAGGGTGGCGCAGTACTTC. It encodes CASSRDRVAQYF. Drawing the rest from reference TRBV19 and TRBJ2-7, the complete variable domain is DGGITQSPKYLFRKEGQNVTLSCEQNLNHDAMYWYRQDPGQGLRLIYYSQIVNDFQKGDIAEGYSVSREKKESFPLTVTSAQKNPTAFYLCASSRDRVAQYFGPGTRLTVT.

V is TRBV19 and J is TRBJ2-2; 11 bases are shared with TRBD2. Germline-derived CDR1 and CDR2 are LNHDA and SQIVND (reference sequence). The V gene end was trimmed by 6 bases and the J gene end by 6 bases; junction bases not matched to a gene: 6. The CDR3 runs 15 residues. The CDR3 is CASSRTSGGAGELFF. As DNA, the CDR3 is TGTGCCAGTAGCCGTACTAGCGGGGGCGCCGGGGAGCTGTTTTTT.

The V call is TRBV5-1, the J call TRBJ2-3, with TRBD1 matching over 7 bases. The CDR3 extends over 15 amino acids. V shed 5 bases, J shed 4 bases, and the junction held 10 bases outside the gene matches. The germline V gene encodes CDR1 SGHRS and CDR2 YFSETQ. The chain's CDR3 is CASRPRQGPADTQYF. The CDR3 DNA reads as TGCGCCAGCAGGCCTAGACAGGGTCCGGCAGATACGCAGTATTTT.

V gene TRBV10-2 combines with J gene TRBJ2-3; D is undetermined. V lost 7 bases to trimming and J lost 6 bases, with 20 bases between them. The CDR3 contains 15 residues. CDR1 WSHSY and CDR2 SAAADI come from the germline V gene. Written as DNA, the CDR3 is TGCGCCAGCAACTGGAGACGGTATGACTCGGATACGCAGTATTTT. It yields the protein CASNWRRYDSDTQYF.

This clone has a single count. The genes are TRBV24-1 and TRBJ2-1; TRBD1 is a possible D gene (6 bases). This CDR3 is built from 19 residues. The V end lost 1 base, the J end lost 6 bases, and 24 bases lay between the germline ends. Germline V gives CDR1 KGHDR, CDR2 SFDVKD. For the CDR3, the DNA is TGTGCCACCAGTGATTTAGGCAGGGGTGGTCAGTTGTCGCTCAATGAGCAGTTCTTC. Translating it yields CATSDLGRGGQLSLNEQFF.

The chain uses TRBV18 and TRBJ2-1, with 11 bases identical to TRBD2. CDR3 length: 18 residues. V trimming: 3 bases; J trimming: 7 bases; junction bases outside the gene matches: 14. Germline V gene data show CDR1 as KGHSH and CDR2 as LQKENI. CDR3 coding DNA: TGTGCCAGCTCACCCTGGACTAGCGGGTCGGGCCTGGGAAATGAGCAGTTCTTC. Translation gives CASSPWTSGSGLGNEQFF.

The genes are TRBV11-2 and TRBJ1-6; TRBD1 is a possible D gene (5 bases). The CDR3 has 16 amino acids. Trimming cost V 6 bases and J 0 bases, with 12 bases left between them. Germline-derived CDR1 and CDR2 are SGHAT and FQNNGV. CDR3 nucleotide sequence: TGTGCCAGCAGGGGGCCGATGAGCTCCTATAATTCACCCCTCCACTTT. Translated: CASRGPMSSYNSPLHF.

The CDR3 DNA reads TGTGCCACCAGTGCTACAGGGGGTCAGCCCCAGCATTTT. This sequence encodes CATSATGGQPQHF. The chain links TRBV24-1 to TRBJ1-5, with 8 bases identical to TRBD1. The ends lost 5 bases at V and 6 bases at J; junction bases unmatched: 2. This CDR3 comprises 13 residues. Germline V gene lookup returns CDR1 KGHDR and CDR2 SFDVKD.

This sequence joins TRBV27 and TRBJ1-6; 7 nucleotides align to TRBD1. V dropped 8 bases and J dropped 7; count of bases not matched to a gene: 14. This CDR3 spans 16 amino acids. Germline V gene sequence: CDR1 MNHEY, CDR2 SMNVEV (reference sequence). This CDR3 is CASAGGTVSPNSPLHF. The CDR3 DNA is TGTGCCAGCGCTGGGGGGACAGTTAGCCCCAATTCACCCCTCCACTTT.

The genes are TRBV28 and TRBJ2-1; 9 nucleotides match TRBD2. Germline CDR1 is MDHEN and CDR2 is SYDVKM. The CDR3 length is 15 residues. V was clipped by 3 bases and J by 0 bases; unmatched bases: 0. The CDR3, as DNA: TGTGCCAGCAGTTTTAGCGGGAGCTCCTACAATGAGCAGTTCTTC. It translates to CASSFSGSSYNEQFF.

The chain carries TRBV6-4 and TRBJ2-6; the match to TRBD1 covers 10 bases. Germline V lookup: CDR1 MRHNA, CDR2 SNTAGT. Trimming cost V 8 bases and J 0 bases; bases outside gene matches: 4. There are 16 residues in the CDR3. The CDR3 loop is CASLRTGGSGANVLTF. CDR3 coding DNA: TGTGCCAGCTTGAGGACAGGGGGCTCTGGGGCCAACGTCCTGACTTTC.

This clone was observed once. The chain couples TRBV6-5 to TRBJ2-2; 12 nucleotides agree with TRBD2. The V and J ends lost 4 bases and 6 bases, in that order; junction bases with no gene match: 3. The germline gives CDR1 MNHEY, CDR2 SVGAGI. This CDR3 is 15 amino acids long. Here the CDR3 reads CASSLGLAGAGELFF. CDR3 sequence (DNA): TGTGCCAGCAGTTTGGGACTAGCGGGTGCCGGGGAGCTGTTTTTT.

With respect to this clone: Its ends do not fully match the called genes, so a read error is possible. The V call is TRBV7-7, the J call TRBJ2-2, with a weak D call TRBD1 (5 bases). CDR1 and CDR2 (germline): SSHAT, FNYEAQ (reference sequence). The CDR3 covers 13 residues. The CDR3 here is CASSFLGAGELFF. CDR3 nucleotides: TGTGCTAGCAGCTTCCTAGGGGCCGGGGAGCTGTTTTTT.

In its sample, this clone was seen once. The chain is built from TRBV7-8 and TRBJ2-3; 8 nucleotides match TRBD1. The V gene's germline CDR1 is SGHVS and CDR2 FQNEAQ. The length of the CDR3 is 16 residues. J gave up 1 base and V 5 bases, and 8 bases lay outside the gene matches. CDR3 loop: CASSVGWGQGTDTQYF. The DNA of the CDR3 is TGTGCCAGCAGCGTGGGGTGGGGACAGGGCACAGATACGCAGTATTTT.

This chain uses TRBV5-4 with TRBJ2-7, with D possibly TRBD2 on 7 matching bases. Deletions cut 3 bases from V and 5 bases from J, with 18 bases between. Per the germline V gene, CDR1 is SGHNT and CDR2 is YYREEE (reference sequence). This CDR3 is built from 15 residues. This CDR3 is CASSSSLGGQHEQYF. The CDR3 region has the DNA TGTGCCAGCAGCTCTTCCTTGGGGGGGCAACACGAGCAGTACTTC.

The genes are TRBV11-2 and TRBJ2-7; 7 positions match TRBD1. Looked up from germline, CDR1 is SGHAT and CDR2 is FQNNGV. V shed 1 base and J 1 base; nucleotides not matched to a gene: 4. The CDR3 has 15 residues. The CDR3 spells CASSLVEQGSYEQYF. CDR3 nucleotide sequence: TGTGCCAGCAGCTTAGTAGAACAGGGGTCCTACGAGCAGTACTTC. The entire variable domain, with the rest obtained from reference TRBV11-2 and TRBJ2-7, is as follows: EAGVAQSPRYKIIEKRQSVAFWCNPISGHATLYWYQQILGQGPKLLIQFQNNGVVDDSQLPKDRFSAERLKGVDSTLKIQPAKLEDSAVYLCASSLVEQGSYEQYFGPGTRLTVT.

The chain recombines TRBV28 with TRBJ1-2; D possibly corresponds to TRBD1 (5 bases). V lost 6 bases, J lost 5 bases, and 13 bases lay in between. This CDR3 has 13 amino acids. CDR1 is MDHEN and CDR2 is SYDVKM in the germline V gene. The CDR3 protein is CASRRDSLYGYTF. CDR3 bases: TGTGCCAGCAGACGCGACAGTCTTTATGGCTACACCTTC.

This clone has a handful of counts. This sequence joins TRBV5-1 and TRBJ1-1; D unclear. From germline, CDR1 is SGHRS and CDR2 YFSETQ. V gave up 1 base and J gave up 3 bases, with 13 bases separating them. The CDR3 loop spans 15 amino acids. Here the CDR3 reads CASSLTVLGDTEAFF. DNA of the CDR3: TGCGCCAGCAGCTTGACAGTTCTTGGCGACACTGAAGCTTTCTTT.

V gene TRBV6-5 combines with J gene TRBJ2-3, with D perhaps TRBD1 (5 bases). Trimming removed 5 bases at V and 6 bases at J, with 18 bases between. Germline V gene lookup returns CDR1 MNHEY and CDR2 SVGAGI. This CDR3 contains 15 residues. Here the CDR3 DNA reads TGTGCCAGCAGTCCTTTTGGCGGACCAGGGGATACGCAGTATTTT. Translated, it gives CASSPFGGPGDTQYF.

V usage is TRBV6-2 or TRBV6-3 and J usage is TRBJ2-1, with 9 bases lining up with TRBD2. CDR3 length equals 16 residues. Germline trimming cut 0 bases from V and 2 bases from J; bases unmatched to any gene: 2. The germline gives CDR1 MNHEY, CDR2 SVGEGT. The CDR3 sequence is CASSYSGGGAYNEQFF. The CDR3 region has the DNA TGTGCCAGCAGTTACTCGGGCGGGGGGGCCTACAATGAGCAGTTCTTC.

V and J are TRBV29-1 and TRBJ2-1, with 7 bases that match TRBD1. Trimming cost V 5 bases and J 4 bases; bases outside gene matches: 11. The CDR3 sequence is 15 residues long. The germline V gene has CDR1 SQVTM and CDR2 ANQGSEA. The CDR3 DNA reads TGCAGCGTTCCAAGGGAAGGGGGCGTTTACAATGAGCAGTTCTTC. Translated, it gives CSVPREGGVYNEQFF.

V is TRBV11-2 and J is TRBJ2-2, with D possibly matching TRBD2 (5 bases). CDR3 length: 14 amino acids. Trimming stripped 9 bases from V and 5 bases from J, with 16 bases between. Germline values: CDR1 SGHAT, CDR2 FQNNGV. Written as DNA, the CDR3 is TGTGCCAGTTTAGCGCTACAAGGGACCGGGGAGCTGTTTTTT. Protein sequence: CASLALQGTGELFF.

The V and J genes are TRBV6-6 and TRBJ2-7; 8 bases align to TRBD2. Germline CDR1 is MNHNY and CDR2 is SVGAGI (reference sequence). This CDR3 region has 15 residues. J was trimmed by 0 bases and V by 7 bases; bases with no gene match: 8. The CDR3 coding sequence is TGTGCCAGCACCCGGGGGGGGGCCCGCTCCTACGAGCAGTACTTC. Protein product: CASTRGGARSYEQYF.

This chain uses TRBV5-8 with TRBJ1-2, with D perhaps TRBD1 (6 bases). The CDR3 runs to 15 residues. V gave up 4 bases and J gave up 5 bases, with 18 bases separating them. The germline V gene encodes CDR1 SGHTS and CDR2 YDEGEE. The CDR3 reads CASSPGGQGRYGYTF. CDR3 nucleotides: TGTGCCAGCAGCCCGGGGGGCCAGGGCCGTTATGGCTACACCTTC.